This TCR beta chain was sequenced in a study of blood T cells in healthy people across ages. This clonotype occurred many times. Its matching antigen is unknown. Together with a sample-barcoded 5' primer, a J-beta primer mix was included in a second PCR lasting about 6 to 11 cycles. TCRdb passed the 5' RACE reads through MiXCR, listing each CDR3 protein once. The table lists about 290,000 distinct CDR3 sequences, 25% to 30% of them singletons, with approximately 28% in the top ten. CDR1 and CDR2 (germline): MNHEY, SVGAGI. The CDR3 runs 14 residues. Trimming left V 2 bases short and J 0 bases short, with 8 bases between. Ranging in age from roughly 6 to 90, the donors were healthy Caucasian individuals from Russia. Isolation per sample recovered at least 7 million PBMCs. The study, taken as a whole, reports: Possibly, changes in expanded clonotypes were confounded because donor CMV status was unknown. Diversity of TCR beta per million T cells declined in a roughly linear way with age.

Sequenced material: blood. The origin of this receptor is a woman between 65 and 79 years old in good health. J is TRBJ2-7 and V is TRBV6-5; possible D gene TRBD2, 5 bases. CDR3 loop: CASSYVGLSYEQYF. Here the CDR3 DNA reads TGTGCCAGCAGTTACGTAGGACTCTCCTACGAGCAGTACTTC.